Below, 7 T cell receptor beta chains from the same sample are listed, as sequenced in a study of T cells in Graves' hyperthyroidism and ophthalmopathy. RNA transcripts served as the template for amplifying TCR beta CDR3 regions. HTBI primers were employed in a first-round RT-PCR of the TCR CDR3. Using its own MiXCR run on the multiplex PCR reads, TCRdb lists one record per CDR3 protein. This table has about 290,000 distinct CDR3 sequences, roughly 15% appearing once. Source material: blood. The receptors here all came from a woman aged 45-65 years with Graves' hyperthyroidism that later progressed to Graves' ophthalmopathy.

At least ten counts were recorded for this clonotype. The chain's CDR3 is CASSLKPGRTEAFF. CDR3 nucleotides: TGTGCCAGCAGCCTTAAGCCAGGGAGAACTGAAGCTTTCTTT. The rearrangement joins TRBV7-3 to TRBJ1-1, with a possible D match to TRBD1 (5 bases). CDR1 is SGHTA, CDR2 FQGTGA, per germline. The V and J ends lost 5 bases and 5 bases respectively, with 15 bases between them. This CDR3 is 14 amino acids long.

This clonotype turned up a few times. CDR3 DNA: TGTGCCAGCAGCCAACCTCGGGAGGGTAGGAGTCAAGAGACCCAGTACTTC. It encodes CASSQPREGRSQETQYF. This rearrangement joins TRBV14 to TRBJ2-5, with 8 bases fitting TRBD2. J was trimmed by 2 bases and V by 2 bases; bases with no gene match: 10. The CDR3 contains 17 residues. Per germline, CDR1 SGHDN and CDR2 FVKESK.

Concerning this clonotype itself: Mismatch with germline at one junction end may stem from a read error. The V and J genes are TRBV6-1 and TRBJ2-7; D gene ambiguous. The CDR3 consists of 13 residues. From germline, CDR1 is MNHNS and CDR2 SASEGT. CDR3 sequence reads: CASSQQLSYVQYF. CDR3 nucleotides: TGTGCCAGCAGTCAGCAACTCTCCTACGTGCAGTACTTC.

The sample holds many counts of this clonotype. In nucleotides, the CDR3 is TGCGCCAGCAGGCCTACAGGGTACAATGAGCAGTTCTTC. This gives the protein CASRPTGYNEQFF. This chain links TRBV5-1 with TRBJ2-1, with D possibly TRBD1 on 6 matching bases. CDR1 and CDR2 (germline): SGHRS, YFSETQ. The CDR3 loop spans 13 amino acids. Trimming removed 5 bases at V and 4 bases at J, with 10 bases between.

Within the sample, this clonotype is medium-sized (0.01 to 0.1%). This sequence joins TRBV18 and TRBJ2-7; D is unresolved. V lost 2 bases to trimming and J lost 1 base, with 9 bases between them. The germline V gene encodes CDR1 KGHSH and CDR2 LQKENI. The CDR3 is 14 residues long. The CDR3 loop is CASSPLMKSYEQYF. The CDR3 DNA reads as TGTGCCAGCTCACCATTGATGAAATCCTACGAGCAGTACTTC.

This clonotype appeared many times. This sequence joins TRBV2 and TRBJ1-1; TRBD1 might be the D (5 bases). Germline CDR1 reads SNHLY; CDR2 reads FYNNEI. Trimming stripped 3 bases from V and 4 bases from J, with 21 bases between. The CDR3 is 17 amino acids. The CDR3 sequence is CASSESGRDRGGTEAFF. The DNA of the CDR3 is TGTGCCAGCAGTGAGTCCGGACGAGACCGGGGGGGCACTGAAGCTTTCTTT.

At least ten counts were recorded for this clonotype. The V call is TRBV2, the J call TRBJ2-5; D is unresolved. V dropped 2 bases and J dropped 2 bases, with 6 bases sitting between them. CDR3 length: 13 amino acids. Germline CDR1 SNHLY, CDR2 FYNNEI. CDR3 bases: TGTGCCAGCAGTGAAAATGTGCAAGAGACCCAGTACTTC. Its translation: CASSENVQETQYF.